The T cell receptor (beta chain) described here comes from a study of shared clonotypes between healthy human individuals. The germline V gene encodes CDR1 SGHNT and CDR2 YENEEA. The V end lost 1 base, the J end lost 6 bases, and 12 bases lay between the germline ends. The CDR3 is 15 residues long. Memory CD4+ cells were the fraction left after CD45RA+ naive selection. Genomic DNA belonging to each subset was distributed in equal measure over several immunoSEQ plates. Clones were read by immunoSEQ multiplex PCR, and TCRdb kept only the in-frame ones, dropping some. Of around 2.3 million clones in the sample, almost 96% were seen once. A remark on this clone: Its antigen is currently unknown.

Study-wide findings and caveats: Sampling covered nothing but blood. Tissue TCR repertoires likely differ from those found in blood. Naive subsets usually exceeded memory subsets in estimated richness.

The sequence was collected from a man aged 18-30 years in good health. The sample consisted of naive CD4+ T cells sorted from blood. The sample's subset: CD45RA+ positively selected. The gene calls are TRBV11-3 and TRBJ2-2; a possible D gene is TRBD2 (6 bases). Written as DNA, the CDR3 is TGTGCCAGCAGCTTAGTCTACGGGGGAGCCGGGGAGCTGTTTTTT. It yields the protein CASSLVYGGAGELFF.